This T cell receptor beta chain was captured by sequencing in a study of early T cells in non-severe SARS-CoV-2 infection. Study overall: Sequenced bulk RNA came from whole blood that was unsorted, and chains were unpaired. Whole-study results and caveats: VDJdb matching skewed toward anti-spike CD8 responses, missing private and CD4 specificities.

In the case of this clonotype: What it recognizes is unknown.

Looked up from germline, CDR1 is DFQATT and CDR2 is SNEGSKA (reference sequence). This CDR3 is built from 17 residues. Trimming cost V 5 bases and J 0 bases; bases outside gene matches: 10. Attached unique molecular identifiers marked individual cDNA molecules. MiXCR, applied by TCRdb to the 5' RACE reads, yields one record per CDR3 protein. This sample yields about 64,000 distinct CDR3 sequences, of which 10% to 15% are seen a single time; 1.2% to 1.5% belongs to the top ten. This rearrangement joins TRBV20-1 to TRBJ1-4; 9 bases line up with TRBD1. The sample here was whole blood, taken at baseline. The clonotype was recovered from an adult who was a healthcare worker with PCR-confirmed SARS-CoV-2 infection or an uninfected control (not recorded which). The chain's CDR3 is CSALWTGEKSTNEKLFF. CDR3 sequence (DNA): TGCAGTGCTCTCTGGACAGGGGAAAAATCAACTAATGAAAAACTGTTTTTT.